This T cell receptor (beta chain) was identified in a study of blood T cells in healthy people across ages. This clonotype was observed a few times. Sample-barcoded 5' priming and a J-beta primer mix drove a second PCR of 7 to 11 cycles. TCRdb re-derived calls from the 5' RACE reads in MiXCR, one entry per CDR3 protein. The data show hundreds of thousands of distinct CDR3 sequences, 49% seen once. CDR3 size: 17 residues. Trimming cost V 1 base and J 0 bases; bases outside gene matches: 5. Germline V CDR1 and CDR2: SQVTM, ANQGSEA. The receptor's source is an older woman in good health. The specimen sequenced was blood. J is TRBJ2-1 and V is TRBV29-1; TRBD2 aligns across 11 bases. This CDR3 reads CSVEASGGPSSYNEQFF. CDR3 coding DNA: TGCAGCGTTGAAGCTAGCGGGGGGCCCAGCTCCTACAATGAGCAGTTCTTC.